These T cell receptor beta chains were read from a single sample in a study of cytomegalovirus exposure and HLA in healthy donors. Libraries were prepared by immunoSEQ multiplex PCR; TCRdb keeps only in-frame clonotypes and omits some of them. The table records roughly 190,000 clones, around 83% of them present only once. The specimen sequenced was PBMCs. Every receptor here comes from a man between 35 and 55 years old in good health and CMV-seropositive. The CDR3 runs from the conserved cysteine through the conserved F or W.

>TRBV2
CASSKQGDLGDEQYF
>TRBV5-1
CASSLLVGADEQFF
>TRBV11-2
CASSLDRNPRSYEQYF
>TRBV6-4
CASSREFYNEQFF
>TRBV7-2
CASSFSGANYGYTF
>TRBV28
CASSLLLVRGTGRANEQFF
>TRBV19
CASVDRTHNSPLHF
>TRBV7-2
CASSLAGRRTNEKLFF
>TRBV27
CASSIQESAGELFF
>TRBV11-2
CASSLELGLNYEQYF
>TRBV11-2
CASSPPSRETQYF
>TRBV7-7
CASSLIVGGETQYF
>TRBV7-2
CASSLDFNTGELFF
>TRBV19
CASTLLAGEGYEQYF
>TRBV19
CATHRGSYGYTF
>TRBV5-1
CASSLDGPSGEEQYF
>TRBV19
CASSAGKLNTEAFF
>TRBV5-6
CASSWRYRGANTEAFF
>TRBV5-1
CASSSDTNTGELFF
>TRBV6-5
CASSYSTGGDGYEQYF
>TRBV2
CASSESRLTGELFF
>TRBV5-1
CASSSGDGSYGYTF
>TRBV2
CASNGRISEKLFF
>TRBV25-1
CASGSGRAYNEQFF
>TRBV2
CASSRDRGGTNEKLFF
>TRBV5-4
CASSSAGLRSLDTQYF
>TRBV28
CASSEGGQGGTQYF
>TRBV5-1
CASRRDSLNTEAFF
>TRBV9
CASSVGTGGPLETQYF
>TRBV11-3
CASSSGPTSGSTDTQYF
>TRBV5-6
CASSFGTGTYEQYF
>TRBV12-2
CASRPGLADNEQFF
>TRBV6-1
CASSAQYQPPYEQYF
>TRBV11-1
CASSFRLAEYNEQFF
>TRBV9
CASKPGQGSTGELFF
>TRBV27
CASSSPLLLAGTADTQYF
>TRBV9
CASSVGSGMKGYEQYF
>TRBV6-5
CASSAGPGGDEQFF
>TRBV7-2
CASSPKGLSTDTQYF
>TRBV6-5
CASSQGTALYGYTF
>TRBV19
CASTVSGTVPREQYF
>TRBV9
CASSGLQETQYF
>TRBV5-1
CASSLGLAGGPVYEQYF
>TRBV9
CASSDRDWTSAEQFF
>TRBV11-3
CASSPVRGHTQYF
>TRBV5-1
CASSNLAGDGNEQFF
>TRBV6-5
CASSYDSSYEQYF
>TRBV5-1
CASSLAGLADHNEQFF
>TRBV27
CASNGDRGTGELFF
>TRBV27
CASSLIAGEIYEEQYF
>TRBV4-1
CASSHGNEEYF
>TRBV28
CASIPPGTFQPQHF
>TRBV10-2
CASFQGSNQPQHF
>TRBV5-4
CASSSSVTTYNEQFF
>TRBV6-6
CASSGSGRAIRQYF